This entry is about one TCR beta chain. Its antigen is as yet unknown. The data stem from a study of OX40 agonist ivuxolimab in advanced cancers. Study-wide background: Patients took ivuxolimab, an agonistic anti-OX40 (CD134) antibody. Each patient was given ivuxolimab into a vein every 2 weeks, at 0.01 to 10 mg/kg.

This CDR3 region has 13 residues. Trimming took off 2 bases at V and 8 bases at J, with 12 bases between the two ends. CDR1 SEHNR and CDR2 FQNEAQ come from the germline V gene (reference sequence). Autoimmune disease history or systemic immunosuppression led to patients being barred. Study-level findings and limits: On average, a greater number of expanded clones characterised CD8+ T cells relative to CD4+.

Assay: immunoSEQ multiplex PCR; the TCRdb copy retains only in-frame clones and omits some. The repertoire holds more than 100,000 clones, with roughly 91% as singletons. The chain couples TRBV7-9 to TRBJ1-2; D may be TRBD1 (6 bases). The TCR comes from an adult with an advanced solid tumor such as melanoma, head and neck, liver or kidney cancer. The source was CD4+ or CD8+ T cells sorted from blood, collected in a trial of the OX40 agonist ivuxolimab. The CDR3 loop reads CASSLTRQEGYTF. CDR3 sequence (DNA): TGTGCCAGCAGCTTAACCCGACAGGAGGGCTACACCTTC. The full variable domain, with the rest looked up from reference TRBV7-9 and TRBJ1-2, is DTGVSQNPRHKITKRGQNVTFRCDPISEHNRLYWYRQTLGQGPEFLTYFQNEAQLEKSRLLSDRFSAERPKGSFSTLEIQRTEQGDSAMYLCASSLTRQEGYTFGSGTRLTVV.